These 10 T cell receptor beta chains originate from one sample sequenced in a study of blood T cell repertoires in COVID-19. Sequencing was performed with immunoSEQ multiplex PCR; in TCRdb, only in-frame clones are kept and a portion is missing. This table has about 350,000 clones, around nine tenths appearing once. Sequenced sample: peripheral blood. Receptors were obtained from a woman in her fifties or sixties with COVID-19, enrolled during active disease.

The V call is TRBV7-8, the J call TRBJ1-4, with D tentatively TRBD1 (5 bases). The V gene's germline CDR1 is SGHVS and CDR2 FQNEAQ. CDR3 size: 12 residues. The V and J ends lost 4 bases and 7 bases respectively, with 7 bases between them. CDR3 amino acids: CASSSTGEKLFF. DNA for the CDR3: TGTGCCAGCAGCTCTACAGGTGAAAAACTGTTTTTT.

The rearrangement joins TRBV12-3 or TRBV12-4 to TRBJ1-3; D remains unclear. Deletions cut 4 bases from V and 8 bases from J, with 12 bases between. This CDR3 is 13 amino acids long. The CDR3 spells CASSSPGRYTIYF. The CDR3 coding sequence is TGTGCCAGCAGTTCCCCGGGAAGGTACACCATATATTTT.

V gene TRBV2 combines with J gene TRBJ2-1; 8 bases line up with TRBD1. The CDR3 is 15 residues long. Germline V gene data show CDR1 as SNHLY and CDR2 as FYNNEI. Trimming at V came to 5 bases and at J to 2 bases, leaving 5 bases not matched to a gene. The CDR3 coding sequence is TGTGCCAGCAGTCCCCAGGGGGCCCCCTACAATGAGCAGTTCTTC. This codes for CASSPQGAPYNEQFF. Full variable domain (rest looked up from reference TRBV2 and TRBJ2-1): EPEVTQTPSHQVTQMGQEVILRCVPISNHLYFYWYRQILGQKVEFLVSFYNNEISEKSEIFDDQFSVERPDGSNFTLKIRSTKLEDSAMYFCASSPQGAPYNEQFFGPGTRLTVL.

The chain has TRBV19 and TRBJ1-1, with 8 bases fitting TRBD1. The CDR3 contains 13 residues. From germline, CDR1 is LNHDA and CDR2 SQIVND (reference sequence). The ends lost 3 bases at V and 8 bases at J; junction bases unmatched: 5. The CDR3 coding sequence is TGTGCCAGTAGTATCTACGGACAGGGAGAAGCTTTCTTT. It yields the protein CASSIYGQGEAFF.

The rearrangement joins TRBV7-6 to TRBJ2-2; D may be TRBD2 (5 bases). Trimming removed 8 bases at V and 1 base at J, with 14 bases between. CDR3 size: 15 residues. Germline CDR1 SGHVS, CDR2 FNYEAQ. The chain's CDR3 is CASGKEGLNTGELFF. CDR3 DNA: TGTGCCAGCGGCAAAGAGGGCCTGAACACCGGGGAGCTGTTTTTT.

V and J are TRBV19 and TRBJ2-2; 10 nucleotides match TRBD1. V was pared by 7 bases and J by 5 bases, with 7 bases of the junction left unmatched. CDR1 LNHDA and CDR2 SQIVND come from the germline V gene (reference sequence). This CDR3 has 15 residues. The CDR3 loop is CASNRDRGYTGELFF. The CDR3 DNA follows: TGTGCCAGTAACCGGGACAGGGGATATACCGGGGAGCTGTTTTTT.

The chain couples TRBV28 to TRBJ2-7; possible D gene TRBD2, 6 bases. In germline, CDR1 is MDHEN, CDR2 SYDVKM. The CDR3 is 14 residues long. Trimming cost V 5 bases and J 6 bases, with 17 bases left between them. CDR3 nucleotides: TGTGCCAGCAGTATAGCCGGGAGTAGGGGCGAGCAGTACTTC. It yields the protein CASSIAGSRGEQYF.

V and J are TRBV19 and TRBJ1-1; 7 bases line up with TRBD1. V dropped 5 bases and J dropped 4; count of bases not matched to a gene: 4. CDR3 length: 13 residues. Germline V gene data show CDR1 as LNHDA and CDR2 as SQIVND (reference sequence). The CDR3: CASSFHRGTEAFF. CDR3 DNA sequence: TGTGCCAGTAGTTTTCACAGGGGCACTGAAGCTTTCTTT.

The J gene is TRBJ2-2, the V gene TRBV28; D gene ambiguous. CDR1 MDHEN and CDR2 SYDVKM come from the germline V gene. Trimming cost V 7 bases and J 4 bases, with 4 bases left between them. The CDR3 runs 11 residues. This CDR3 is CASTSTGELFF. CDR3 DNA sequence: TGTGCCAGCACCTCCACCGGGGAGCTGTTTTTT.

This rearrangement joins TRBV7-8 to TRBJ2-7; 11 nucleotides agree with TRBD1. The CDR3 is 19 amino acids. The germline gives CDR1 SGHVS, CDR2 FQNEAQ. V was clipped by 1 base and J by 4 bases; unmatched bases: 15. In DNA form, the CDR3 reads TGTGCCAGCAGCTTAGAGGTAGCGTTCCGGGACAGGGGGGAGTACGAGCAGTACTTC. This sequence encodes CASSLEVAFRDRGEYEQYF. The full variable domain, its missing parts supplied by reference TRBV7-8 and TRBJ2-7, is GAGVSQSPRYKVAKRGQDVALRCDPISGHVSLFWYQQALGQGPEFLTYFQNEAQLDKSGLPSDRFFAERPEGSVSTLKIQRTQQEDSAVYLCASSLEVAFRDRGEYEQYFGPGTRLTVT.